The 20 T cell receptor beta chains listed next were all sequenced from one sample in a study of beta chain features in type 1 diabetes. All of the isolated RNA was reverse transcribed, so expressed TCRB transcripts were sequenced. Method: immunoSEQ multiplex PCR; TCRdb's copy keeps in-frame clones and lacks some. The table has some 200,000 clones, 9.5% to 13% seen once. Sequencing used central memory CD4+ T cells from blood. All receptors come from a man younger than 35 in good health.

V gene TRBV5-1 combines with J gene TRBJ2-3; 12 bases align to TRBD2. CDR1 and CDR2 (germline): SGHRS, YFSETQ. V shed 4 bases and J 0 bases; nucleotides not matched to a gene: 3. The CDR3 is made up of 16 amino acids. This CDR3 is CASSQGTSGSTDTQYF. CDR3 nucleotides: TGCGCCAGCAGCCAAGGGACTAGCGGGAGCACAGATACGCAGTATTTT.

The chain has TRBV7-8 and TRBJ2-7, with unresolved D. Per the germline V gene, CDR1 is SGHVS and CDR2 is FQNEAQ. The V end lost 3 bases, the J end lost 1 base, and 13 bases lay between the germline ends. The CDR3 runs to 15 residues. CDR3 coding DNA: TGTGCCAGCAGCTTCGGTCCCGACGTATCCTACGAGCAGTACTTC. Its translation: CASSFGPDVSYEQYF.

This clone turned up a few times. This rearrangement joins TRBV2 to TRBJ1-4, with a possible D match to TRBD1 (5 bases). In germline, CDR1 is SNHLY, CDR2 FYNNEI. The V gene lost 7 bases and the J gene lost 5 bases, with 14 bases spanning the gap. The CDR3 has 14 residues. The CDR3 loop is CASNRQQENEKLFF. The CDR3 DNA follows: TGTGCCAGCAACCGGCAACAGGAGAATGAAAAACTGTTTTTT.

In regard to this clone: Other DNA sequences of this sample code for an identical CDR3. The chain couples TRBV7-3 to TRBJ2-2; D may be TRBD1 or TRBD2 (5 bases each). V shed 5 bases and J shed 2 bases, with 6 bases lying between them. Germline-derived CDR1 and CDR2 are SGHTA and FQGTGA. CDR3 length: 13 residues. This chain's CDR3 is CASSRDNTGELFF. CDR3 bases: TGTGCCAGCAGCCGGGACAACACCGGGGAGCTGTTTTTT.

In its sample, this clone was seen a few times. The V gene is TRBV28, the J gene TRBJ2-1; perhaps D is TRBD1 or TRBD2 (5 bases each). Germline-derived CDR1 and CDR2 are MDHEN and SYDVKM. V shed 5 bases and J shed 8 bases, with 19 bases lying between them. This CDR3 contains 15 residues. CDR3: CASSPHGARGHEQFF. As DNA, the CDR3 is TGTGCCAGCAGTCCTCACGGGGCGCGCGGCCATGAGCAGTTCTTC.

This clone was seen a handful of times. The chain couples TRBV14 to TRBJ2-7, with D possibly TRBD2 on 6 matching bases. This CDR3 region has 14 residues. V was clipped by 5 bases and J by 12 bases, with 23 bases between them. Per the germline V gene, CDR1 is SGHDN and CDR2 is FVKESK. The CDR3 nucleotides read TGTGCCAGCAGCTACCGACTCCGGGACTCCCCGAGGTACTTC. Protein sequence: CASSYRLRDSPRYF.

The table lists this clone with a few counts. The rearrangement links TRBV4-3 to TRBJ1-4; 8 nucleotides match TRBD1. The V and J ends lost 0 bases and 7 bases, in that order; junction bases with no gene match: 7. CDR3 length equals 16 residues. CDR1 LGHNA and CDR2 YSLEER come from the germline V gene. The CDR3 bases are TGCGCCAGCAGCCAAGATTCCAGGGGGCGAAGTGAAAAACTGTTTTTT. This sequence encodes CASSQDSRGRSEKLFF.

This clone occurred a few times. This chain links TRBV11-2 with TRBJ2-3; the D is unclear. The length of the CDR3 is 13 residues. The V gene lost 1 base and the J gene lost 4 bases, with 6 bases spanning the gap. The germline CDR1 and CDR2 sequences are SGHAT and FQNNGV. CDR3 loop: CASSLVGADTQYF. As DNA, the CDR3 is TGTGCCAGCAGCTTAGTAGGAGCAGATACGCAGTATTTT.

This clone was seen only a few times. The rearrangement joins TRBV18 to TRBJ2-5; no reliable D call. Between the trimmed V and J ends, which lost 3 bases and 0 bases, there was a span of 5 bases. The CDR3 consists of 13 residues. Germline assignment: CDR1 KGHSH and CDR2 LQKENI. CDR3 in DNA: TGTGCCAGCTCACCCTCGGACCAAGAGACCCAGTACTTC. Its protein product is CASSPSDQETQYF. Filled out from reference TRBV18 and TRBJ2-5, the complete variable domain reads NAGVMQNPRHLVRRRGQEARLRCSPMKGHSHVYWYRQLPEEGLKFMVYLQKENIIDESGMPKERFSAEFPKEGPSILRIQQVVRGDSAAYFCASSPSDQETQYFGPGTRLLVL.

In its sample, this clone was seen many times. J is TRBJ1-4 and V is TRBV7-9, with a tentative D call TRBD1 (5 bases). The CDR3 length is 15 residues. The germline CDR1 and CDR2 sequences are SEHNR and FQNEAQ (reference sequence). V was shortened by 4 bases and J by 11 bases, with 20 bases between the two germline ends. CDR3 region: CASSSRDGLEEKLFF. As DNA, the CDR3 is TGTGCCAGCAGCTCCCGGGACGGTTTGGAGGAGAAACTGTTTTTT.

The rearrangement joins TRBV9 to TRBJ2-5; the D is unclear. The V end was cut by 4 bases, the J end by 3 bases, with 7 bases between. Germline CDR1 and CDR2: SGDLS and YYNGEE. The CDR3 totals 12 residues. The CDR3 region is CASSPEEETQYF. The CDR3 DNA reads TGTGCCAGCAGCCCCGAGGAAGAGACCCAGTACTTC.

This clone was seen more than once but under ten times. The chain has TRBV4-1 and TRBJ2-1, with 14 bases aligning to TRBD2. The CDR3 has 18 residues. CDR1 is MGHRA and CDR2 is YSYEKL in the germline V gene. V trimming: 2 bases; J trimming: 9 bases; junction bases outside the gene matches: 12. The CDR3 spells CASSQRAPGLAGEVEQFF. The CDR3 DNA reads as TGCGCCAGCAGCCAAAGGGCCCCGGGACTAGCGGGAGAGGTTGAGCAGTTCTTC.

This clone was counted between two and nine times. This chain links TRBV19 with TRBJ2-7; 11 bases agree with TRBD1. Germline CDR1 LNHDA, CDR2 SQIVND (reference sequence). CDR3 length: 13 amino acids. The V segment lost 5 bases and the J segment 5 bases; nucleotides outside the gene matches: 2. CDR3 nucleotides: TGTGCCAGTAGTCGGACAGGGGGCGACGAGCAGTACTTC. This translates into CASSRTGGDEQYF.

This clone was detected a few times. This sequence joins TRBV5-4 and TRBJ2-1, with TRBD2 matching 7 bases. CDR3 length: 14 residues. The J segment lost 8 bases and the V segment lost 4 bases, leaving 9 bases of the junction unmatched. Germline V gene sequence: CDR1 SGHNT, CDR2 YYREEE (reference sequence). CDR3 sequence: CASSPMTSPDEQFF. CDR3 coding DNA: TGTGCCAGCAGCCCGATGACTAGCCCGGATGAGCAGTTCTTC.

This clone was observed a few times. CDR3 protein: CASSQVPLIWGSRGEQFF. The CDR3 DNA reads TGCGCCAGCAGCCAAGTGCCCCTCATTTGGGGGAGTAGAGGTGAGCAGTTCTTC. J is TRBJ2-1 and V is TRBV4-1, with D tentatively TRBD1 or TRBD2 (5 bases each). This CDR3 contains 18 residues. Germline CDR1 reads MGHRA; CDR2 reads YSYEKL. Trimming removed 1 base from V and 9 bases from J, with 25 bases in between.

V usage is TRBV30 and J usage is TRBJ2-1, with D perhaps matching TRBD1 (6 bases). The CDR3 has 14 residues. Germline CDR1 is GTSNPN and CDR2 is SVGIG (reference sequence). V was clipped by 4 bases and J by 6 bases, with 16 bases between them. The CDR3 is CAWMGAFPFNEQFF. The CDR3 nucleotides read TGTGCCTGGATGGGGGCCTTCCCCTTCAATGAGCAGTTCTTC.

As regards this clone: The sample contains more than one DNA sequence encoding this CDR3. CDR3 residues: CSASSTDTQYF. In DNA form, the CDR3 reads TGCAGTGCTTCTAGCACAGATACGCAGTATTTT. This sequence joins TRBV20-1 and TRBJ2-3, with no clear D. Germline CDR1 and CDR2: DFQATT and SNEGSKA (reference sequence). The CDR3 is 11 residues long. The V end was cut by 5 bases, the J end by 0 bases, with 3 bases between.

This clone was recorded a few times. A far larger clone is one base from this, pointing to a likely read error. The CDR3: CASSHGTRGRTTNNGYTF. The CDR3 DNA reads as TGTGCCAGCAGCCACGGGACACGGGGGCGAACCACTAACAATGGCTACACCTTC. This chain links TRBV4-2 with TRBJ1-2, with D possibly being TRBD1 (6 bases). The CDR3 is made up of 18 amino acids. The V gene's germline CDR1 is LGHNA and CDR2 YNFKEQ.

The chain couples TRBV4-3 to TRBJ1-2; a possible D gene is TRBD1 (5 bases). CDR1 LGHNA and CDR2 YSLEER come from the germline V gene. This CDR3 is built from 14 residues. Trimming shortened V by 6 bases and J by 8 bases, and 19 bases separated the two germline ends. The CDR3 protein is CASRDVGRGLGYTF. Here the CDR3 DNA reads TGCGCCAGCAGGGACGTGGGGCGCGGGTTGGGCTACACCTTC.

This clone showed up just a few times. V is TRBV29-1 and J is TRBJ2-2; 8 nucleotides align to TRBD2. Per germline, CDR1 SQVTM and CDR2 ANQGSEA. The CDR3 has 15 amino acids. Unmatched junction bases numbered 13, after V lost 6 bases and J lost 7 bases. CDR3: CSVLTGTSIIGELFF. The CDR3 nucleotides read TGCAGCGTGCTAACCGGGACTAGTATTATCGGGGAGCTGTTTTTT.